This T cell receptor beta chain was recorded in a study of T cell repertoires in ileal Crohn's disease. Findings of the study overall: Compared with non-smokers, active smokers at surgery showed more clonal expansions. Compared with CD4 T cells, sorted CD8 cells carried more expanded clones.

Points on this clone: Its antigen is not known.

Stated time point: neoterminal ileum biopsy at postoperative endoscopy, about 6 months after surgery. The CDR3 consists of 14 residues. In germline, CDR1 is MNHEY, CDR2 SMNVEV (reference sequence). V shed 3 bases and J shed 2 bases, with 10 bases lying between them. The data were produced by immunoSEQ multiplex PCR, yet TCRdb's version contains in-frame clones alone and is incomplete. The sample shows 8,500 to 13,000 clones, about four fifths of them seen only once. The sequencing input was ileal tissue. The V gene is TRBV27, the J gene TRBJ2-5, with a tentative D call TRBD1 (6 bases). The TCR sequence derives from an adult with Crohn's disease. The CDR3 bases are TGTGCCAGCAGTTTTTCCAGGGGACAAGAGACCCAGTACTTC. Its protein is CASSFSRGQETQYF.